One and the same sample provided the 20 T cell receptor beta chains below, sequenced in a study of naive and memory T cell subsets (dated by TCRdb to about 2017). Results the study describes overall, beyond this receptor: A few larger clonotypes were present in naive repertoires, especially CD8 naive repertoires, and these clonotypes were possibly memory cells re-expressing CD45RA.

Libraries were constructed by UMI-ligation and nested PCR. Instrument on record: Illumina MiSeq. To cover both TRBC1 and TRBC2, the beta constant-region primer consisted of an equimolar mix of two oligonucleotides. The ligated cDNA went through four rounds of PCR with nested alpha and beta constant-region primers together with the SP2 primer. Through fastp at Q25 and MiXCR, TCRdb rebuilt clones from the public reads, retaining in-frame beta chains. Rows merge per CDR3 protein into single entries with the most common DNA and genes. Counted in this sample were approximately 140,000 distinct CDR3 sequences; 15% to 25% of them appeared once. 0.6% to 0.8% of the sample comes from the top ten. These receptors have no known antigen. Sequencing was carried out using naive CD8+ T cells from blood. The cell subset or site label here, explained by the study, means: naive T cells, CD45RA high CD27+. The receptors come from a human donor in good health.

In its sample, this clonotype was seen a few times. The rearrangement joins TRBV29-1 to TRBJ2-1; D might be TRBD2 (5 bases). CDR1 SQVTM and CDR2 ANQGSEA come from the germline V gene. The CDR3 is made up of 13 amino acids. V was cut by 1 base and J by 5 bases, with 9 bases left in between. The CDR3 coding sequence is TGCAGCGTTGAAGTAAAAGCGGACAATGAGCAGTTCTTC. This gives the protein CSVEVKADNEQFF.

The V and J genes are TRBV28 and TRBJ2-3; TRBD1 is a possible D gene (6 bases). The CDR3 has 15 residues. V was pared by 5 bases and J by 2 bases, with 14 bases between. Germline V gene sequence: CDR1 MDHEN, CDR2 SYDVKM. CDR3 DNA sequence: TGTGCCAGCAGTCAAACGGGACAAACCACAGATACGCAGTATTTT. Translation: CASSQTGQTTDTQYF.

The chain joins TRBV9 to TRBJ2-1; 8 nucleotides align to TRBD2. This CDR3 is built from 16 residues. Trimming at V came to 3 bases and at J to 9 bases, leaving 14 bases not matched to a gene. Germline CDR1 and CDR2: SGDLS and YYNGEE. CDR3 in amino acids: CASSGPTSGSYLEQFF. The CDR3 nucleotides read TGTGCCAGCAGCGGGCCCACGAGCGGGAGTTATCTTGAGCAGTTCTTC.

This clonotype was detected a few times. The J gene is TRBJ2-6, the V gene TRBV6-5; D call uncertain. The CDR3 is 12 residues long. Germline V lookup: CDR1 MNHEY, CDR2 SVGAGI. With 6 bases removed from V and 3 bases from J, the gap between germline ends came to 3 bases. The CDR3 DNA follows: TGTGCCAGCAGCCTTGGGGCCAACGTCCTGACTTTC. Its protein is CASSLGANVLTF.

This clonotype occurred a few times. The CDR3 loop reads CASSLSPRGTTYGYTF. The CDR3 nucleotides are TGTGCCAGCAGTTTATCCCCACGGGGGACGACCTATGGCTACACCTTC. The chain couples TRBV27 to TRBJ1-2, with a weak D call TRBD1 (5 bases). CDR3 length equals 16 residues. Trimming shortened V by 0 bases and J by 4 bases, and 15 bases separated the two germline ends. Germline V gives CDR1 MNHEY, CDR2 SMNVEV (reference sequence).

V is TRBV20-1 and J is TRBJ2-7; weak D call: TRBD2 (6 bases). Germline assignment: CDR1 DFQATT and CDR2 SNEGSKA (reference sequence). V was pared by 0 bases and J by 4 bases, with 16 bases between. The CDR3 contains 15 residues. CDR3 sequence (DNA): TGCAGTGCTAGAGAGACGGGAGCGATTCTTTACGAGCAGTACTTC. Amino acids: CSARETGAILYEQYF.

The chain has TRBV4-3 and TRBJ2-1; possibly TRBD1 for D (5 bases). The germline V and J ends were trimmed by 0 bases and 5 bases, with 8 bases remaining between them. Per the germline V gene, CDR1 is LGHNA and CDR2 is YSLEER. CDR3 size: 14 residues. The CDR3 DNA follows: TGCGCCAGCAGCCAAGAGGTCAGGGACAATGAGCAGTTCTTC. Translating gives CASSQEVRDNEQFF.

The table lists this clonotype with a few counts. This sequence joins TRBV5-6 and TRBJ1-2; D unclear. Trimming left V 4 bases short and J 3 bases short, with 16 bases between. The CDR3 runs 15 residues. CDR1 is SGHDT, CDR2 YYEEEE, per germline. In DNA form, the CDR3 reads TGTGCCAGCAGCCGGGAAGGACGGGTTGACTATGGCTACACCTTC. Protein: CASSREGRVDYGYTF.

The CDR3 region is CASSSLGLAGRTDTQYF. Here the CDR3 DNA reads TGTGCCAGCAGCTCCCTCGGACTAGCGGGTCGCACAGATACGCAGTATTTT. The chain links TRBV7-6 to TRBJ2-3; 11 bases agree with TRBD2. Germline V gene data show CDR1 as SGHVS and CDR2 as FNYEAQ. The CDR3 totals 17 residues. Trimming took 4 bases from V and 1 from J; bases not matched to a gene: 7.

The chain is built from TRBV12-3 or TRBV12-4 and TRBJ2-2, with TRBD2 as a possible D gene (6 bases). This CDR3 has 13 amino acids. Trimming shortened V by 6 bases and J by 6 bases, and 11 bases separated the two germline ends. The CDR3 DNA is TGTGCCAGCAGATACTCGGGGGCCGGGGAGCTGTTTTTT. Its protein product is CASRYSGAGELFF.

This clonotype showed up just a few times. The chain couples TRBV13 to TRBJ1-6; 7 bases line up with TRBD1. There are 16 residues in the CDR3. The ends lost 0 bases at V and 10 bases at J; junction bases unmatched: 9. Germline V gene data show CDR1 as PRHDT and CDR2 as FYEKMQ (reference sequence). For the CDR3, the DNA is TGTGCCAGCAGCTTAGGCCGTGACAGGGCGGGATCACCCCTCCACTTT. Its translation: CASSLGRDRAGSPLHF.

In DNA, the CDR3 is TGTGCCAGCAGCTCCTCCCAGCGGGGACAAGCCTACGAGCAGTACTTC. It specifies CASSSSQRGQAYEQYF. The chain links TRBV7-8 to TRBJ2-7; D might be TRBD2 (7 bases). Germline V gene lookup returns CDR1 SGHVS and CDR2 FQNEAQ. The CDR3 has 16 amino acids. V was shortened by 4 bases and J by 2 bases, with 18 bases between the two germline ends.

The chain couples TRBV7-9 to TRBJ2-4, with 7 bases identical to TRBD1. V dropped 5 bases and J dropped 3; count of bases not matched to a gene: 10. CDR3 size: 16 residues. CDR1 and CDR2 from the germline V gene are SEHNR and FQNEAQ (reference sequence). CDR3 bases: TGTGCCAGCAGCACGCCGACAGGGTCAGACAAAAACATTCAGTACTTC. This encodes CASSTPTGSDKNIQYF.

The chain combines TRBV4-1 with TRBJ2-3; 10 bases fit TRBD2. Germline V gives CDR1 MGHRA, CDR2 YSYEKL. With 3 bases clipped from V and 8 bases from J, the junction kept 8 bases outside the gene matches. There are 15 residues in the CDR3. CDR3: CASSQLAGAGGTQYF. In nucleotides, the CDR3 is TGCGCCAGCAGCCAGCTAGCGGGAGCGGGGGGTACGCAGTATTTT.

V gene TRBV7-4 combines with J gene TRBJ2-7; 7 nucleotides match TRBD1. Germline V lookup: CDR1 SGHVT, CDR2 SQSDAQ. The CDR3 has 16 amino acids. The ends lost 4 bases at V and 2 bases at J; junction bases unmatched: 11. For the CDR3, the DNA is TGTGCCAGCAGCTACCCAGTGGTGGACAGGACCTACGAGCAGTACTTC. Translating it yields CASSYPVVDRTYEQYF.

This sequence joins TRBV4-1 and TRBJ2-5, with D unclear. Germline CDR1 and CDR2: MGHRA and YSYEKL. V was cut by 4 bases and J by 3 bases, with 9 bases left in between. CDR3 size: 13 residues. CDR3: CASSPLNEETQYF. In nucleotides, the CDR3 is TGCGCCAGCAGCCCGCTGAACGAAGAGACCCAGTACTTC.

The J gene is TRBJ2-7, the V gene TRBV13, with 12 bases that match TRBD2. This CDR3 is built from 15 residues. CDR1 and CDR2 from the germline V gene are PRHDT and FYEKMQ (reference sequence). With V trimmed by 4 bases and J by 5 bases, 6 bases remained unmatched. The CDR3 DNA reads TGTGCCAGCAGCTGGAGACTAGCGGGAGATAACGAGCAGTACTTC. It codes for CASSWRLAGDNEQYF.

The rearrangement joins TRBV20-1 to TRBJ2-3; 7 nucleotides agree with TRBD2. This CDR3 contains 15 residues. The germline CDR1 and CDR2 sequences are DFQATT and SNEGSKA (reference sequence). The V segment lost 6 bases and the J segment 3 bases; nucleotides outside the gene matches: 12. CDR3 sequence (DNA): TGCAGTGCCACGAAGCGGGACTATAAAACAGATACGCAGTATTTT. Protein sequence: CSATKRDYKTDTQYF.

V is TRBV24-1 and J is TRBJ2-5; D is possibly TRBD1 (6 bases). The V and J ends lost 4 bases and 2 bases respectively, with 19 bases between them. Germline lookup yields CDR1 KGHDR and CDR2 SFDVKD. There are 17 residues in the CDR3. The DNA for the CDR3 is TGTGCCACCAGTGAGGGCAGGGGATGGCCACTACAAGAGACCCAGTACTTC. Protein sequence: CATSEGRGWPLQETQYF.

The chain employs TRBV7-9 and TRBJ2-1; D call uncertain. The CDR3 totals 16 residues. Trimming left V 1 base short and J 3 bases short, with 13 bases between. CDR1 is SEHNR and CDR2 is FQNEAQ in the germline V gene (reference sequence). The CDR3 region is CASSLVGESLYNEQFF. Written as DNA, the CDR3 is TGTGCCAGCAGCTTAGTCGGAGAGTCCCTCTACAATGAGCAGTTCTTC.